These 27 T cell receptor beta chains came from one sample sequenced in a study of vaccination effects on CD4 cells after COVID-19. Investigators separated out CD4+ T cells once approximately 10 days of culture had passed. Participants each got two BNT162b2 or mRNA-1273 vaccine doses. Antigens of these TCRs are unknown. Libraries were prepared by immunoSEQ multiplex PCR; TCRdb keeps only in-frame clonotypes and omits some of them. The top ten hold 2% to 2.5% of the sample, which has fewer than 85,000 clones, about 67% seen once. The source was CD4+ T cells from PBMCs cultured without peptide, collected after COVID-19 vaccination. These receptors were taken from a human donor who received a COVID-19 vaccine.

The chain joins TRBV28 to TRBJ1-1; D gene unclear. The V end was cut by 2 bases, the J end by 0 bases, with 4 bases between. The CDR3 covers 13 residues. Germline lookup yields CDR1 MDHEN and CDR2 SYDVKM. The CDR3 sequence is CASSLSLNTEAFF. CDR3 DNA sequence: TGTGCCAGCAGTTTAAGCTTGAACACTGAAGCTTTCTTT. Based on the CDR3 plus reference TRBV28 and TRBJ1-1, the full variable domain is DVKVTQSSRYLVKRTGEKVFLECVQDMDHENMFWYRQDPGLGLRLIYFSYDVKMKEKGDIPEGYSVSREKKERFSLILESASTNQTSMYLCASSLSLNTEAFFGQGTRLTVV.

The chain links TRBV6-5 to TRBJ2-5, with D hard to call. Trimming removed 4 bases from V and 5 bases from J, with 14 bases in between. Germline V gene lookup returns CDR1 MNHEY and CDR2 SVGAGI. The CDR3 is 14 amino acids. CDR3 in amino acids: CASSSGSAGETQYF. CDR3 DNA sequence: TGTGCCAGCAGTTCCGGATCCGCCGGGGAGACCCAGTACTTC.

This chain links TRBV6-5 with TRBJ1-3, with 10 bases lining up with TRBD1. Trimming cost V 6 bases and J 4 bases; bases outside gene matches: 6. Germline V CDR1 and CDR2: MNHEY, SVGAGI. The CDR3 totals 15 residues. The CDR3 sequence is CASSHDRGLGNTIYF. The CDR3 coding sequence is TGTGCCAGCAGCCACGACAGGGGGCTGGGAAACACCATATATTTT.

The chain combines TRBV6-5 with TRBJ1-4; D remains ambiguous. The germline CDR1 and CDR2 sequences are MNHEY and SVGAGI. The ends were cut back, 7 bases at V and 0 bases at J, with 6 bases in the middle. The CDR3 has 13 amino acids. The DNA for the CDR3 is TGTGCCAGCAACCCTCCAACTAATGAAAAACTGTTTTTT. Amino acid sequence: CASNPPTNEKLFF.

The chain is built from TRBV30 and TRBJ1-4, with a tentative D call TRBD1 (5 bases). The ends were cut back, 2 bases at V and 2 bases at J, with 6 bases in the middle. Germline assignment: CDR1 GTSNPN and CDR2 SVGIG (reference sequence). This CDR3 has 13 amino acids. The CDR3 DNA sequence: TGTGCCTGGAGTAGACAGACTAATGAAAAACTGTTTTTT. Its protein product is CAWSRQTNEKLFF.

The gene calls are TRBV5-1 and TRBJ2-3, with 8 bases aligning to TRBD2. This CDR3 comprises 17 residues. CDR1 and CDR2 from the germline V gene are SGHRS and YFSETQ. J lost 5 bases, V lost 0 bases, and 11 bases had no gene match. DNA of the CDR3: TGCGCCAGCAGCTTGGGGGCTAGCGGGTCGAGTAGAGATACGCAGTATTTT. As protein: CASSLGASGSSRDTQYF.

The chain joins TRBV30 to TRBJ1-6; D perhaps matches TRBD1 (6 bases). CDR1 and CDR2 (germline): GTSNPN, SVGIG (reference sequence). The CDR3 is made up of 17 amino acids. The ends were cut back, 1 base at V and 4 bases at J, with 17 bases in the middle. This CDR3 is CAWSGKGRGAYNSPLHF. The CDR3 bases are TGTGCCTGGAGTGGGAAAGGGCGGGGGGCATATAATTCACCCCTCCACTTT.

The chain uses TRBV7-3 and TRBJ2-1; D gene unclear. The CDR3 is 15 amino acids. Looked up from germline, CDR1 is SGHTA and CDR2 is FQGTGA. V was shortened by 2 bases and J by 0 bases, with 8 bases between the two germline ends. CDR3 protein: CASSLAGDSYNEQFF. The CDR3, as DNA: TGTGCCAGCAGCTTAGCTGGGGACTCCTACAATGAGCAGTTCTTC.

The chain is built from TRBV24-1 and TRBJ2-2; no clear D gene. V was shortened by 6 bases and J by 0 bases, with 4 bases between the two germline ends. This CDR3 comprises 13 residues. The germline CDR1 and CDR2 sequences are KGHDR and SFDVKD. CDR3 DNA sequence: TGTGCCACCAGTCACCCGAACACCGGGGAGCTGTTTTTT. This sequence encodes CATSHPNTGELFF.

The rearrangement joins TRBV5-4 to TRBJ1-6; 9 bases are shared with TRBD1. The CDR3 has 16 amino acids. Trimming at V came to 1 base and at J to 9 bases, leaving 8 bases not matched to a gene. Germline V gives CDR1 SGHNT, CDR2 YYREEE (reference sequence). Here the CDR3 DNA reads TGTGCCAGCAGCTTGTACGCCGGGACAGGGAGTTCACCCCTCCACTTT. Its protein is CASSLYAGTGSSPLHF. Complete variable domain (other parts from reference TRBV5-4 and TRBJ1-6): ETGVTQSPTHLIKTRGQQVTLRCSSQSGHNTVSWYQQALGQGPQFIFQYYREEENGRGNFPPRFSGLQFPNYSSELNVNALELDDSALYLCASSLYAGTGSSPLHFGNGTRLTVT.

The V call is TRBV7-3, the J call TRBJ1-1; D unclear. This CDR3 spans 13 amino acids. V lost 5 bases to trimming and J lost 3 bases, with 10 bases between them. Germline lookup yields CDR1 SGHTA and CDR2 FQGTGA. CDR3 region: CASSAQSDTEAFF. The CDR3 coding sequence is TGTGCCAGCAGCGCACAGAGCGACACTGAAGCTTTCTTT.

The chain employs TRBV11-3 and TRBJ2-5, with 8 bases aligning to TRBD1. The ends lost 5 bases at V and 2 bases at J; junction bases unmatched: 1. Germline values: CDR1 SGHNT, CDR2 YENEEA. The CDR3 consists of 13 residues. The chain's CDR3 is CASSHRGQETQYF. CDR3 DNA: TGTGCCAGCAGCCACAGGGGGCAAGAGACCCAGTACTTC. Combining the CDR3 with reference TRBV11-3 and TRBJ2-5 gives the whole variable domain EAGVVQSPRYKIIEKKQPVAFWCNPISGHNTLYWYLQNLGQGPELLIRYENEEAVDDSQLPKDRFSAERLKGVDSTLKIQPAELGDSAVYLCASSHRGQETQYFGPGTRLLVL.

The chain employs TRBV27 and TRBJ1-3; possible D gene TRBD1, 6 bases. The V end was cut by 9 bases, the J end by 4 bases, with 16 bases between. This CDR3 is built from 14 residues. Germline V CDR1 and CDR2: MNHEY, SMNVEV (reference sequence). In DNA form, the CDR3 reads TGTGCCAGTCAACGGGGGGGGCCCGGAAACACCATATATTTT. This translates into CASQRGGPGNTIYF.

The chain employs TRBV30 and TRBJ2-2, with 7 bases that match TRBD2. In germline, CDR1 is GTSNPN, CDR2 SVGIG (reference sequence). The CDR3 length is 17 residues. J lost 6 bases, V lost 3 bases, and 16 bases had no gene match. The CDR3: CAWSPKGIFRGAGELFF. CDR3 bases: TGTGCCTGGAGCCCAAAGGGGATTTTCCGGGGGGCCGGGGAGCTGTTTTTT. Full variable domain (outside the CDR3, taken from reference TRBV30 and TRBJ2-2): SQTIHQWPATLVQPVGSPLSLECTVEGTSNPNLYWYRQAAGRGLQLLFYSVGIGQISSEVPQNLSASRPQDRQFILSSKKLLLSDSGFYLCAWSPKGIFRGAGELFFGEGSRLTVL.

V gene TRBV2 combines with J gene TRBJ1-6, with 9 nucleotides matching TRBD1. Unmatched junction bases numbered 3, after V lost 6 bases and J lost 6 bases. The CDR3 length is 14 residues. From germline, CDR1 is SNHLY and CDR2 FYNNEI. CDR3 amino acids: CASRPGQGNSPLHF. CDR3 DNA sequence: TGTGCCAGCAGGCCGGGACAGGGTAATTCACCCCTCCACTTT.

This clone showed up just once. The chain is built from TRBV19 and TRBJ2-1; 12 bases agree with TRBD2. This CDR3 contains 15 residues. The germline V gene has CDR1 LNHDA and CDR2 SQIVND (reference sequence). J lost 5 bases, V lost 4 bases, and 3 bases had no gene match. This CDR3 reads CASSRTSGIHNEQFF. DNA for the CDR3: TGTGCCAGTAGTAGGACTAGCGGGATCCACAATGAGCAGTTCTTC.

The chain combines TRBV10-2 with TRBJ2-7; D not resolved. V was pared by 3 bases and J by 0 bases, with 6 bases between. The germline gives CDR1 WSHSY, CDR2 SAAADI. The CDR3 runs to 13 residues. The CDR3 DNA reads as TGCGCCAGCAGTGACACTTACTCCTACGAGCAGTACGTC. As protein: CASSDTYSYEQYV.

This rearrangement joins TRBV2 to TRBJ1-3; TRBD1 is a possible D gene (6 bases). Germline lookup yields CDR1 SNHLY and CDR2 FYNNEI. The CDR3 is 15 amino acids. Trimming shortened V by 5 bases and J by 2 bases, and 13 bases separated the two germline ends. The CDR3 DNA follows: TGTGCCAGCAGTCCTATTACAGGGACTGGAAACACCATATATTTT. As protein: CASSPITGTGNTIYF.

This chain links TRBV11-2 with TRBJ2-3; D is undetermined. Trimming cost V 5 bases and J 2 bases, with 8 bases left between them. Looked up from germline, CDR1 is SGHAT and CDR2 is FQNNGV. The CDR3 is made up of 13 amino acids. Written as DNA, the CDR3 is TGTGCCAGCAGCCCCACGTACACAGATACGCAGTATTTT. Translated: CASSPTYTDTQYF.

The chain joins TRBV5-6 to TRBJ1-3; D uncertain. Germline lookup yields CDR1 SGHDT and CDR2 YYEEEE. The ends were cut back, 3 bases at V and 7 bases at J, with 17 bases in the middle. CDR3 length: 15 amino acids. The CDR3 here is CASSSNRVGRNTIYF. Written as DNA, the CDR3 is TGTGCCAGCAGCTCTAACCGGGTTGGTAGGAACACCATATATTTT.

This clone appeared a single time. The chain carries TRBV7-3 and TRBJ1-5, with D maybe TRBD1 (5 bases). Looked up from germline, CDR1 is SGHTA and CDR2 is FQGTGA. The germline V and J ends were trimmed by 0 bases and 6 bases, with 12 bases remaining between them. The CDR3 totals 15 residues. The DNA of the CDR3 is TGTGCCAGCAGCTTAACAAGAGGGGAAGGTCAGCCCCAGCATTTT. Residues: CASSLTRGEGQPQHF. The full variable domain, its missing parts supplied by reference TRBV7-3 and TRBJ1-5, is GAGVSQTPSNKVTEKGKYVELRCDPISGHTALYWYRQSLGQGPEFLIYFQGTGAADDSGLPNDRFFAVRPEGSVSTLKIQRTERGDSAVYLCASSLTRGEGQPQHFGDGTRLSIL.

The chain employs TRBV30 and TRBJ1-2; the D is unclear. The germline V gene has CDR1 GTSNPN and CDR2 SVGIG (reference sequence). The CDR3 is made up of 12 amino acids. Trimming cost V 2 bases and J 4 bases, with 8 bases left between them. The CDR3 coding sequence is TGTGCCTGGAGTCCCGGCCTCTATGGCTACACCTTC. Translation gives CAWSPGLYGYTF.

This chain uses TRBV11-2 with TRBJ1-2; unclear D gene. The CDR3 loop spans 14 amino acids. The germline V and J ends were trimmed by 5 bases and 3 bases, with 13 bases remaining between them. Germline CDR1 reads SGHAT; CDR2 reads FQNNGV. The CDR3 reads CASSPRVTDYGYTF. For the CDR3, the DNA is TGTGCCAGCAGCCCTCGCGTTACTGACTATGGCTACACCTTC.

The chain carries TRBV5-8 and TRBJ2-3; 13 nucleotides line up with TRBD2. This CDR3 spans 19 amino acids. Germline trimming cut 8 bases from V and 0 bases from J; bases unmatched to any gene: 15. The germline V gene encodes CDR1 SGHTS and CDR2 YDEGEE. CDR3 amino acids: CASPSFPGLAGPSTDTQYF. In DNA, the CDR3 is TGTGCCAGTCCTTCTTTTCCGGGACTAGCGGGGCCTAGCACAGATACGCAGTATTTT.

This clone is a singleton in its sample. V and J are TRBV5-1 and TRBJ1-1; TRBD1 matches at 9 bases. The trim removed 0 bases at V and 1 base at J, leaving 1 base unmatched. The CDR3 loop spans 15 amino acids. Looked up from germline, CDR1 is SGHRS and CDR2 is YFSETQ. The CDR3 loop reads CASSLDRGQNTEAFF. Here the CDR3 DNA reads TGCGCCAGCAGCTTGGACAGGGGGCAGAACACTGAAGCTTTCTTT.

The sample holds a few counts of this clone. Other DNA sequences in the same sample also yield this CDR3. The J gene is TRBJ2-7, the V gene TRBV18; 10 positions match TRBD1. This CDR3 spans 14 amino acids. Unmatched junction bases numbered 2, after V lost 3 bases and J lost 3 bases. Per the germline V gene, CDR1 is KGHSH and CDR2 is LQKENI. In DNA form, the CDR3 reads TGTGCCAGCTCACCCGGGACAGGGGACTACGAGCAGTACGTC. Its protein is CASSPGTGDYEQYV.

The chain has TRBV19 and TRBJ1-2; D remains unclear. Deletions cut 5 bases from V and 0 bases from J, with 13 bases between. Germline V lookup: CDR1 LNHDA, CDR2 SQIVND (reference sequence). The CDR3 runs to 15 residues. CDR3 region: CASSETARPNYGYTF. In DNA form, the CDR3 reads TGTGCCAGTAGTGAGACCGCCCGACCTAACTATGGCTACACCTTC.